This T cell receptor (beta chain) was sequenced for a study of blood T cell repertoires in COVID-19. Whole-study context: Acute-phase and convalescent COVID-19 samples originated in the United States, Italy and Spain. T cells, B-cell-depleted T cells, or PBMCs supplied cDNA or gDNA.

The length of the CDR3 is 15 residues. Losses at the gene ends were 4 bases for V and 4 bases for J; bases not matched to a gene: 7. CDR1 and CDR2 from the germline V gene are SGHRS and YFSETQ. As processed by the authors: The assay estimated nucleated cells by amplifying reference gene primers. This table comes from immunoSEQ multiplex PCR, and its TCRdb copy is limited to in-frame clones, with some not included. V, J and clone size were drawn from that table, and D and trimming were deduced from the DNA. Of 65,000 to 80,000 clones in the sample, roughly 90% were seen once. The chain is built from TRBV5-1 and TRBJ2-2; 7 bases are a match to TRBD1. Material for sequencing was peripheral blood. The sequence was obtained from a man older than 75 in a cohort sampled during active COVID-19. CDR3 protein: CASSKDRTATGELFF. As DNA, the CDR3 is TGCGCCAGCAGCAAGGACAGGACAGCCACCGGGGAGCTGTTTTTT.